A selection of T cell receptor beta chains follows, all from one sample in a study of technical replicates of blood from a handful of donors. Data came from immunoSEQ multiplex PCR; TCRdb stores just in-frame clones and leaves some out. The sample records 50,000 to 70,000 clones, around nine tenths being singletons. The sample taken for sequencing was PBMCs. All receptors derive from a human donor in good health. Some clones in this sample may be carry-over from other donors' samples. Both conserved end residues are part of each CDR3. The order of the fields is clone size, D gene, CDR3 length, V gene, J gene, CDR3 DNA, CDR3 protein. The D gene is left open where the match is weak. The size field is filled for only some rows; it gives once, few, many or a size class.

clone size: NA
D gene: NA
CDR3 length: 13
V gene: TRBV11-1
J gene: TRBJ1-4
CDR3 DNA: TGTGCCAGCTCAAGAGCGGGTAATGAAAAACTGTTTTTT
CDR3 protein: CASSRAGNEKLFF

clone size: NA
D gene: NA
CDR3 length: 15
V gene: TRBV19
J gene: TRBJ1-3
CDR3 DNA: TGTGCCAGTAGTATTGAGGGTTGGGCTGGAAACACCATATATTTT
CDR3 protein: CASSIEGWAGNTIYF

clone size: NA
D gene: TRBD1
CDR3 length: 15
V gene: TRBV11-3
J gene: TRBJ2-5
CDR3 DNA: TGTGCCAGCAGCATCAGTGGGACAGGGGGGGAGACCCAGTACTTC
CDR3 protein: CASSISGTGGETQYF

clone size: NA
D gene: TRBD1
CDR3 length: 15
V gene: TRBV6-6
J gene: TRBJ2-2
CDR3 DNA: TGTGCCAGCAGTGGAGACAGGGGGCCCACCGGGGAGCTGTTTTTT
CDR3 protein: CASSGDRGPTGELFF

clone size: NA
D gene: NA
CDR3 length: 14
V gene: TRBV7-2
J gene: TRBJ1-1
CDR3 DNA: TGTGCCAGCAGCTTAGCGAGGCACCACACTGAAGCTTTCTTT
CDR3 protein: CASSLARHHTEAFF

clone size: many
D gene: NA
CDR3 length: 15
V gene: TRBV7-9
J gene: TRBJ2-7
CDR3 DNA: TGTGCCAGCAGCCCCGTTTATAGGGGTACGTACGAGCAGTACTTC
CDR3 protein: CASSPVYRGTYEQYF

clone size: NA
D gene: NA
CDR3 length: 15
V gene: TRBV7-2
J gene: TRBJ2-5
CDR3 DNA: TGTGCCAGCAGCTTAGAAGGGGTGGTGCGAGAGACCCAGTACTTC
CDR3 protein: CASSLEGVVRETQYF

clone size: NA
D gene: TRBD1
CDR3 length: 15
V gene: TRBV7-3
J gene: TRBJ2-7
CDR3 DNA: TGTGCCAGCAGCCCCGGGACAGGAATTTCCTACGAGCAGTACTTC
CDR3 protein: CASSPGTGISYEQYF

clone size: once
D gene: TRBD1
CDR3 length: 14
V gene: TRBV7-9
J gene: TRBJ2-7
CDR3 DNA: TGTGCCAGCAGCTTGGGACAGGCCTCCTACGAGCAGTACTTC
CDR3 protein: CASSLGQASYEQYF

clone size: NA
D gene: NA
CDR3 length: 14
V gene: TRBV11-2
J gene: TRBJ2-3
CDR3 DNA: TGTGCCAGCAGCTTCGACCCGACATCCTATACGCAGTATTTT
CDR3 protein: CASSFDPTSYTQYF